A selection of T cell receptor beta chains follows, all from one sample in a study of blood T cell repertoires in COVID-19. The data were produced by immunoSEQ multiplex PCR, yet TCRdb's version contains in-frame clones alone and is incomplete. The data contain 250,000 to 300,000 clones, about four fifths of them singletons. Sequenced: PBMCs or T cells enriched from blood (not recorded which). The receptors come from a man aged 40-49 years who had been exposed to COVID-19. The CDR3 runs from the conserved cysteine through the conserved F or W. The D gene is left open where the match is weak.

v_gene	j_gene	d_gene	CDR3aa
TRBV10-3	TRBJ2-1	NA	CAILADTYNEQFF
TRBV15	TRBJ1-4	NA	CATSRGGQVGEKLFF
TRBV19	TRBJ1-5	TRBD1	CASTGTGGGQPQHF
TRBV7-9	TRBJ2-2	NA	CASSLLGGTGELFF
TRBV25-1	TRBJ1-5	NA	CASSEAGAGQPQHF
TRBV30	TRBJ1-3	NA	CAWSVMSSGNTIYF
TRBV18	TRBJ2-5	TRBD2	CASRPSGRRQETQYF
TRBV27	TRBJ2-2	TRBD1	CASSINDRGPTGELFF
TRBV5-6	TRBJ1-2	NA	CASSLKGVDGYTF
TRBV5-1	TRBJ2-7	NA	CATILSTRPFYEQYF
TRBV28	TRBJ2-7	TRBD1	CASITAGQGTYEQYF
TRBV6-1	TRBJ2-7	NA	CASSEARGGYKQYF
TRBV6-5	TRBJ1-1	NA	CASGGPETEAFF
TRBV7-9	TRBJ2-3	NA	CASSGDWTDTQYF
TRBV25-1	TRBJ2-7	NA	CASRVGDEQYF
TRBV30	TRBJ2-4	NA	CAWTKMSSSQYF
TRBV4-1	TRBJ2-7	NA	CASSQELGEQYF
TRBV18	TRBJ1-2	NA	CASSPGGEHGYTF
TRBV19	TRBJ2-5	NA	CASSISDQETQYF
TRBV5-1	TRBJ1-2	TRBD1	CASYRQGEGYTF
TRBV5-4	TRBJ2-7	NA	CASSLASTGYEQYF
TRBV7-8	TRBJ1-1	NA	CASSLGGGTEAFF
TRBV5-6	TRBJ2-1	NA	CASYPGNEQFF
TRBV6-1	TRBJ1-5	NA	CASSEFGSSLNQPQHF
TRBV5-1	TRBJ2-3	NA	CASRYRGGFADTQYF
TRBV9	TRBJ1-1	TRBD1	CASSVRAGGRRGTEAFF
TRBV9	TRBJ1-4	NA	CASSVATNEKLFF
TRBV12-3/TRBV12-4	TRBJ2-7	NA	CASSRDGAYEQYF
TRBV19	TRBJ1-4	TRBD1	CAASSGGQGEKLFF
TRBV5-1	TRBJ2-2	NA	CASSLALLGETGELFF
TRBV14	TRBJ2-5	TRBD2	CASSPYRTSGSGETQYF
TRBV10-3	TRBJ2-1	NA	CAIVGGLNNEQFF
TRBV12-5	TRBJ1-1	NA	CASVISGGEYTEAFF
TRBV3-1/TRBV3-2	TRBJ1-2	NA	CASRSPGYGYTF
TRBV6-5	TRBJ1-3	TRBD1	CASRFYTGGADTIYF
TRBV2	TRBJ1-6	TRBD1	CASNRDSVNSPLHF
TRBV7-3	TRBJ2-2	NA	CASSLTGVATGELFF
TRBV7-3	TRBJ2-3	NA	CASSLSGRFTDTQYF
TRBV30	TRBJ1-2	TRBD1	CAWTGDRGNYGYTF
TRBV3-1/TRBV3-2	TRBJ2-1	TRBD2	CASSQVTLAGSSYNEQFF
TRBV7-6	TRBJ1-1	TRBD1	CASSEWSTGGLGTEAFF
TRBV9	TRBJ2-5	TRBD2	CASSVTPTSGSFQETQYF
TRBV19	TRBJ2-1	TRBD2	CATYGLAGISHEQFF
TRBV21-1	TRBJ1-3	NA	CASSLREDSEYLAGNTIYF
TRBV24-1	TRBJ1-3	NA	CATSDPGTGNTIYF
TRBV7-8	TRBJ2-1	NA	CASSFLPGQGYNEQFF
TRBV25-1	TRBJ1-1	NA	CASSEDQVWTEAFF
TRBV7-9	TRBJ2-1	TRBD1	CASSLGQTGAQQFF
TRBV3-1/TRBV3-2	TRBJ2-4	NA	CASSQGEQRQNYF
TRBV11-2	TRBJ1-3	TRBD1	CASSSARTGNSGNTIYF
TRBV7-9	TRBJ1-2	NA	CASSLDQGKYGYTF
TRBV30	TRBJ2-1	TRBD2	CAWRGTSGRPTGNEQFF
TRBV2	TRBJ2-1	NA	CASSSPGSYNEQFF